This T cell receptor beta chain comes out of a study of cytomegalovirus exposure and HLA in healthy donors. The donors were part of the validation cohort of roughly 110 subjects. That cohort was separate from the first cohort, which comprised 666 subjects. Notes on the study in general: In vitro testing confirmed a few CMV-associated chains as specific for CMV antigens. Cytomegalovirus-associated status was assigned to roughly 160 TCR beta chains. The TCR clusters that emerged in the first cohort tended, a later analysis found, to co-occur in the roughly 120 validation repertoires.

As for this clone: Its antigen is still unknown.

The repertoire was sequenced with immunoSEQ multiplex PCR; TCRdb's copy has only in-frame clones and lacks some. The sample has tens of thousands of clones; around 97% are singletons. The trim removed 2 bases at V and 0 bases at J, leaving 8 bases unmatched. The CDR3 runs 17 residues. Germline V gene data show CDR1 as GTSNPN and CDR2 as SVGIG (reference sequence). This sequence joins TRBV30 and TRBJ2-2; 8 bases fit TRBD2. The clonotype comes from a woman aged 18-29 years in good health and CMV-seropositive. The sequenced sample was PBMCs. The CDR3 nucleotides read TGTGCCTGGAGTTCACGTTTGCGGGGGGCGAACACCGGGGAGCTGTTTTTT. Its protein is CAWSSRLRGANTGELFF.